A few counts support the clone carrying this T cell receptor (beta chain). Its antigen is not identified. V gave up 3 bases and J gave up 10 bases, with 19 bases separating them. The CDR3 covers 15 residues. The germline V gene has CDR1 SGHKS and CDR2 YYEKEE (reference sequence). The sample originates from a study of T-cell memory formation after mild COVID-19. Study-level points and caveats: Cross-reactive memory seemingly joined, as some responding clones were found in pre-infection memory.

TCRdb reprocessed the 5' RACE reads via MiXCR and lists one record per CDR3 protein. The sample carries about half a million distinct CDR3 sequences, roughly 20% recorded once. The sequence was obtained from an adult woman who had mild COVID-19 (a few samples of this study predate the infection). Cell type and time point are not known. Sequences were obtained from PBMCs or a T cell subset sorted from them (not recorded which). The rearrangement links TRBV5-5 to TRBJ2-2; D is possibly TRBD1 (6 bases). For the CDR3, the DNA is TGTGCCAGCAGCTCACCGGACAGCTACCTGTTGGAGCTGTTTTTT. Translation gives CASSSPDSYLLELFF.